Below, one T cell receptor (beta chain) is given with its context. Measured with immunoSEQ multiplex PCR; TCRdb has only the in-frame clones, and not every one. The table lists roughly 91,000 clones, about four fifths of them singletons, with 0.95% to 1.5% in the top ten. This record comes from a study of blood T cell repertoires in COVID-19. Study-level background: COVID-19 samples from acute and convalescent phases originated in the United States, Italy and Spain. The cDNA or gDNA used as material had been derived from T cells, B-cell-depleted T cells, or PBMCs.

The clonotype was recovered from an elderly woman with acute or convalescent COVID-19. The material sequenced was peripheral blood.

CDR3 DNA: TGCAGTGCTAAGAGGGAGACCCAGTACTTC. As protein: CSAKRETQYF. The rearrangement uses TRBV20-1 and TRBJ2-5; no firm D call. Trimming stripped 4 bases from V and 5 bases from J, with 5 bases between. Germline lookup yields CDR1 DFQATT and CDR2 SNEGSKA (reference sequence). This CDR3 comprises 10 residues.